The entry that follows covers one T cell receptor (beta chain) sequence. The antigen remains undetermined. Unique molecular identifiers were built into the TCR beta cDNA libraries. TCRdb recomputed calls from the PCR reads with MiXCR, one row per CDR3 protein. The sample has 700,000 to 800,000 distinct CDR3 sequences, roughly 27% seen once. This sample stems from a study of post-analysis software for immune sequencing data. Looking at the study overall: Included courses were relapsing-remitting and secondary progressive multiple sclerosis; progressive-relapsing multiple sclerosis was also included. Findings and caveats of the study: Patients carried five TRBV segments more frequently than controls did, and TRBV5-6, TRBV5-1 and TRBV20-1 were among them. Samples from a shared batch, those prepared together, strongly co-clustered by F measure. Controls' normalized Chao1 diversity significantly exceeded that of multiple sclerosis patients.

The germline V gene encodes CDR1 MNHEY and CDR2 SVGAGI. Between the trimmed V and J ends, which lost 0 bases and 9 bases, there was a span of 18 bases. The CDR3 runs to 16 residues. Sequenced: blood. The chain links TRBV6-5 to TRBJ2-1; tentatively, D is TRBD1 or TRBD2 (5 bases each). The origin of this receptor is a girl aged 5-17 years with multiple sclerosis. This CDR3 is CASSYSSGPIIREQFF. The DNA for the CDR3 is TGTGCCAGCAGTTACTCATCGGGGCCCATAATCCGTGAGCAGTTCTTC.